These 28 T cell receptor beta chains came from one sample sequenced in a study of identical twins. TCRdb itself ran the 5' RACE reads through MiXCR, one entry per CDR3 protein. This sample carries fewer than 650,000 distinct CDR3 sequences, about 7.6% of them seen once, and the ten largest clones take 1.6%. The sample also formed part of further work on yellow fever vaccine responses in identical twins.

Sequencing input: PBMCs. Receptor source: a woman under 30 in good health.

This clonotype was observed at least ten times. The chain carries TRBV10-3 and TRBJ2-1; D is perhaps TRBD2 (5 bases). This CDR3 comprises 16 residues. Germline values: CDR1 ENHRY, CDR2 SYGVKD. V was trimmed by 0 bases and J by 3 bases, leaving 12 bases between them. CDR3 amino acids: CAISESLLVFYNEQFF. The CDR3 DNA is TGTGCCATCAGTGAGTCGTTACTAGTTTTCTACAATGAGCAGTTCTTC.

This clonotype was counted at least ten times. This sequence joins TRBV12-3 or TRBV12-4 and TRBJ1-4; a weak D match, TRBD1 (5 bases). V lost 3 bases to trimming and J lost 8 bases, with 13 bases between them. The length of the CDR3 is 14 residues. The CDR3 DNA is TGTGCCAGCAGTTTTGGGGGGTTTAGAGAAAAACTGTTTTTT. The encoded protein is CASSFGGFREKLFF.

This clonotype was observed many times. The rearrangement uses TRBV5-1 and TRBJ1-1, with TRBD1 as a possible D gene (6 bases). The CDR3 is made up of 14 amino acids. Germline V gene lookup returns CDR1 SGHRS and CDR2 YFSETQ. The V end was cut by 2 bases, the J end by 2 bases, with 10 bases between. The CDR3 loop reads CASSFATGNTEAFF. The CDR3 nucleotides are TGCGCCAGCAGCTTTGCGACAGGCAACACTGAAGCTTTCTTT.

This clonotype was counted many times. The chain employs TRBV5-1 and TRBJ1-1; no definite D call. Trimming removed 2 bases from V and 1 base from J, with 15 bases in between. CDR1 SGHRS and CDR2 YFSETQ come from the germline V gene. The CDR3 is made up of 16 amino acids. CDR3 in amino acids: CASSFDAGRGNTEAFF. DNA of the CDR3: TGCGCCAGCAGCTTTGATGCAGGAAGAGGGAACACTGAAGCTTTCTTT.

Ten or more counts support this clonotype. The genes are TRBV5-1 and TRBJ1-1, with D perhaps matching TRBD1 (5 bases). CDR1 is SGHRS, CDR2 YFSETQ, per germline. The CDR3 sequence is 12 residues long. Trimming took 2 bases from V and 5 from J, leaving 7 bases between them. CDR3 region: CASSFEGTEAFF. The CDR3 nucleotides are TGCGCCAGCAGCTTCGAGGGGACTGAAGCTTTCTTT.

The gene calls are TRBV18 and TRBJ1-1, with 9 bases fitting TRBD1. This CDR3 has 14 amino acids. With 7 bases clipped from V and 1 base from J, the junction kept 4 bases outside the gene matches. Germline V gene lookup returns CDR1 KGHSH and CDR2 LQKENI. The CDR3 here is CASFPGQGNTEAFF. CDR3 DNA sequence: TGTGCCAGCTTTCCGGGACAGGGGAACACTGAAGCTTTCTTT.

The J gene is TRBJ2-5, the V gene TRBV7-6, with TRBD1 matching over 7 bases. The germline V gene has CDR1 SGHVS and CDR2 FNYEAQ. Germline trimming cut 5 bases from V and 5 bases from J; bases unmatched to any gene: 11. There are 15 residues in the CDR3. CDR3 in DNA: TGTGCCAGCAGCCGAGGGACAGCCGAAGGGGAGACCCAGTACTTC. It translates to CASSRGTAEGETQYF.

The chain carries TRBV11-3 and TRBJ2-4, with D perhaps assigned TRBD1 or TRBD2 (5 bases each). Germline values: CDR1 SGHNT, CDR2 YENEEA. This CDR3 contains 14 residues. The ends were cut back, 7 bases at V and 0 bases at J, with 10 bases in the middle. Here the CDR3 DNA reads TGTGCCAGCATGGGGGAAACAGCCAAAAACATTCAGTACTTC. Amino acid sequence: CASMGETAKNIQYF.

At least ten counts were recorded for this clonotype. V usage is TRBV3-1 and J usage is TRBJ1-2; tentative D call: TRBD1 (5 bases). Trimming removed 1 base at V and 8 bases at J, with 17 bases between. CDR3 length: 15 residues. CDR1 and CDR2 from the germline V gene are LGHDT and YNNKEL (reference sequence). CDR3 sequence: CASSQVGWGEDGYTF. The CDR3 DNA reads TGTGCCAGCAGCCAAGTCGGATGGGGGGAAGACGGCTACACCTTC.

V and J are TRBV19 and TRBJ2-3; no clear D gene. Deletions cut 7 bases from V and 1 base from J, with 9 bases between. CDR1 is LNHDA, CDR2 SQIVND, per germline (reference sequence). The CDR3 is 13 amino acids. As DNA, the CDR3 is TGTGCCAGTAACGATCCTGGCACAGATACGCAGTATTTT. Its translation: CASNDPGTDTQYF.

Many counts were recorded for this clonotype. The chain carries TRBV9 and TRBJ2-2; the D is unclear. The V and J ends lost 0 bases and 4 bases respectively, with 25 bases between them. The CDR3 is 20 amino acids. Germline CDR1 reads SGDLS; CDR2 reads YYNGEE. The CDR3 DNA reads as TGTGCCAGCAGCGTAGATCCGGTTTTAGGCTCTCACTTCTTCACCGGGGAGCTGTTTTTT. This gives the protein CASSVDPVLGSHFFTGELFF.

This clonotype was picked up a small number of times. The rearrangement uses TRBV12-3 or TRBV12-4 and TRBJ2-7; TRBD1 agrees at 9 bases. The CDR3 length is 14 residues. J lost 4 bases, V lost 5 bases, and 6 bases had no gene match. CDR3 nucleotides: TGTGCCAGCAGTCCGTACAGGGGGCAGTACGAGCAGTACTTC. Translating it yields CASSPYRGQYEQYF.

This clonotype was counted a few times. J is TRBJ2-1 and V is TRBV12-3 or TRBV12-4; D might be TRBD2 (6 bases). The CDR3 runs 14 residues. V was shortened by 4 bases and J by 7 bases, with 14 bases between the two germline ends. In nucleotides, the CDR3 is TGTGCCAGCAGTTCATCGGGACTTAGAAATGAGCAGTTCTTC. Translation: CASSSSGLRNEQFF.

In its sample, this clonotype was seen a few times. The chain employs TRBV6-6 and TRBJ1-1, with D tentatively TRBD1 (6 bases). The germline CDR1 and CDR2 sequences are MNHNY and SVGAGI (reference sequence). CDR3 length: 13 residues. V lost 5 bases and J 6 bases, leaving 13 bases between the germline ends. The CDR3 sequence is CASSRDILAEAFF. CDR3 nucleotides: TGTGCCAGCAGTAGGGACATTCTCGCTGAAGCTTTCTTT.

This clonotype was seen a few times. The chain recombines TRBV5-1 with TRBJ2-3; 13 nucleotides align to TRBD2. The CDR3 runs 15 residues. V shed 4 bases and J 4 bases; nucleotides not matched to a gene: 3. Germline CDR1 and CDR2: SGHRS and YFSETQ. For the CDR3, the DNA is TGCGCCAGCAGCAGGACTAGCGGGAGTGCAGATACGCAGTATTTT. It is translated as CASSRTSGSADTQYF.

There are a few counts of this clonotype. The chain couples TRBV5-6 to TRBJ2-3; 9 positions agree with TRBD2. J gave up 3 bases and V 6 bases, and 5 bases lay outside the gene matches. Germline CDR1 and CDR2: SGHDT and YYEEEE. This CDR3 is built from 14 residues. This CDR3 reads CASNGLAQTDTQYF. CDR3 DNA: TGTGCCAGCAACGGACTAGCGCAAACAGATACGCAGTATTTT.

This chain connects TRBV5-5 to TRBJ2-3, with D maybe TRBD2 (6 bases). This CDR3 is 16 amino acids long. The V gene lost 4 bases and the J gene lost 0 bases, with 15 bases spanning the gap. Per the germline V gene, CDR1 is SGHKS and CDR2 is YYEKEE (reference sequence). The CDR3 here is CASSGTGLSSTDTQYF. The CDR3 DNA follows: TGTGCCAGCAGCGGAACGGGACTTTCTAGCACAGATACGCAGTATTTT.

The V call is TRBV10-3, the J call TRBJ2-2; D remains ambiguous. Germline-derived CDR1 and CDR2 are ENHRY and SYGVKD. The CDR3 is 17 amino acids. Trimming took 2 bases from V and 0 from J, leaving 13 bases between them. The CDR3 nucleotides read TGTGCCATCAGTGAGACCCCCGGCCGGCCGAACACCGGGGAGCTGTTTTTT. It yields the protein CAISETPGRPNTGELFF.

V gene TRBV7-2 combines with J gene TRBJ2-3; unclear D gene. V lost 2 bases to trimming and J lost 2 bases, with 8 bases between them. The CDR3 extends over 14 amino acids. Germline CDR1 SGHTA, CDR2 FQGNSA. CDR3 coding DNA: TGTGCCAGCAGCTTACTGTGGTCCACAGATACGCAGTATTTT. Protein product: CASSLLWSTDTQYF.

In its sample, this clonotype was seen many times. The chain recombines TRBV2 with TRBJ2-1; 7 nucleotides agree with TRBD1. The CDR3 totals 15 residues. The junction had 4 bases not matched to a gene; V was cut back by 4 bases and J by 1 base. The V gene's germline CDR1 is SNHLY and CDR2 FYNNEI. The chain's CDR3 is CASSGKGQSYNEQFF. The CDR3 coding sequence is TGTGCCAGCAGTGGTAAGGGACAGTCCTACAATGAGCAGTTCTTC.

This clonotype was seen at least ten times. The chain carries TRBV29-1 and TRBJ2-3; D tentatively reads TRBD1 or TRBD2 (5 bases each). This CDR3 has 14 amino acids. From germline, CDR1 is SQVTM and CDR2 ANQGSEA. Trimming shortened V by 0 bases and J by 1 base, and 8 bases separated the two germline ends. CDR3: CSVEEGDGTDTQYF. CDR3 nucleotide sequence: TGCAGCGTTGAAGAGGGGGACGGCACAGATACGCAGTATTTT.

This clonotype was observed many times. This chain joins TRBV7-9 and TRBJ2-7; TRBD1 matches 7 bases. Trimming at V came to 5 bases and at J to 4 bases, leaving 2 bases not matched to a gene. The CDR3 sequence is 12 residues long. Per the germline V gene, CDR1 is SEHNR and CDR2 is FQNEAQ (reference sequence). CDR3 sequence: CASSRQGYEQYF. In DNA form, the CDR3 reads TGTGCCAGCAGCAGACAGGGATACGAGCAGTACTTC. Supplemented by reference TRBV7-9 and TRBJ2-7, the full variable domain reads DTGVSQNPRHKITKRGQNVTFRCDPISEHNRLYWYRQTLGQGPEFLTYFQNEAQLEKSRLLSDRFSAERPKGSFSTLEIQRTEQGDSAMYLCASSRQGYEQYFGPGTRLTVT.

This clonotype turned up a few times. The chain is built from TRBV24-1 and TRBJ2-3; a weak D match, TRBD2 (5 bases). Trimming took off 4 bases at V and 4 bases at J, with 11 bases between the two ends. CDR3 length: 14 residues. CDR1 and CDR2 (germline): KGHDR, SFDVKD. Here the CDR3 DNA reads TGTGCCACCAGTGACCCCCGCGGGTCAGATACGCAGTATTTT. The encoded protein is CATSDPRGSDTQYF.

The chain joins TRBV11-1 to TRBJ2-3; 9 nucleotides align to TRBD2. The germline V gene encodes CDR1 SGHAT and CDR2 FQDESV (reference sequence). Trimming removed 0 bases from V and 1 base from J; junction bases left unmatched: 8. This CDR3 region has 18 residues. CDR3 DNA: TGTGCCAGCAGCTTAGCCGCGGGAAAGCGGGGGGGCACAGATACGCAGTATTTT. Translated, it gives CASSLAAGKRGGTDTQYF. Full variable domain (outside the CDR3, taken from reference TRBV11-1 and TRBJ2-3): EAEVAQSPRYKITEKSQAVAFWCDPISGHATLYWYRQILGQGPELLVQFQDESVVDDSQLPKDRFSAERLKGVDSTLKIQPAELGDSAMYLCASSLAAGKRGGTDTQYFGPGTRLTVL.

This clonotype was seen repeatedly, ten times or more. In DNA, the CDR3 is TGTGCCAGCAGCTTAGACAGCACAGGGGTTTCCGATGGCTACACCTTC. Amino acids: CASSLDSTGVSDGYTF. V gene TRBV7-9 combines with J gene TRBJ1-2; 7 bases align to TRBD1. Germline V gene lookup returns CDR1 SEHNR and CDR2 FQNEAQ (reference sequence). V lost 1 base, J lost 6 bases, and 11 bases stayed unmatched. The CDR3 is 16 amino acids.

This clonotype was observed many times. J is TRBJ1-4 and V is TRBV4-1; D may be TRBD1 (5 bases). The V end was cut by 0 bases, the J end by 10 bases, with 15 bases between. CDR3 length equals 15 residues. Germline CDR1 is MGHRA and CDR2 is YSYEKL. CDR3 sequence: CASSQEGTLPGKLFF. In nucleotides, the CDR3 is TGCGCCAGCAGCCAAGAGGGGACTCTGCCTGGAAAACTGTTTTTT.

This clonotype was counted only a few times. The CDR3 DNA is TGCGCCAGCAGCTTGACAGGGGGCTTCCAAGAGACCCAGTACTTC. Amino acid sequence: CASSLTGGFQETQYF. The chain employs TRBV5-1 and TRBJ2-5; 9 bases fit TRBD1. Germline V gene lookup returns CDR1 SGHRS and CDR2 YFSETQ. Trimming cost V 1 base and J 1 base; bases outside gene matches: 2. The CDR3 extends over 15 amino acids.

This clonotype was counted ten times or more. The chain couples TRBV24-1 to TRBJ1-2; the match to TRBD1 covers 7 bases. Losses at the gene ends were 8 bases for V and 2 bases for J; bases not matched to a gene: 4. The CDR3 totals 13 residues. The germline V gene has CDR1 KGHDR and CDR2 SFDVKD. CDR3 region: CATKDRVNYGYTF. The DNA for the CDR3 is TGTGCCACCAAAGACAGGGTCAACTATGGCTACACCTTC.